This T cell receptor beta chain was recovered during a study of Ad26.COV2.S vaccination and SARS-CoV-2 variants. Background on the study: Enrollment placed the donor in the COV1001 Ad26.COV2.S trial arm. Intramuscularly, Ad26.COV2.S was given either once or twice, 56 days apart.

The treatment: around 19 received Ad26.COV2.S at low or high dose, single or two shots; about 5 received placebo; per-sample allocation not given. Specimen acquisition occurred on day 63 following the initial vaccine or placebo injection. V trimming: 2 bases; J trimming: 6 bases; junction bases outside the gene matches: 6. Germline-derived CDR1 and CDR2 are SEHNR and FQNEAQ (reference sequence). The CDR3 totals 14 residues. This clone has just one count. Libraries were prepared by immunoSEQ multiplex PCR; TCRdb keeps only in-frame clonotypes and omits some of them. The sample has around 300,000 clones; about 88% are singletons.

This clonotype originated in a person aged 18-65 years who received the Ad26.COV2.S COVID-19 vaccine or a placebo. The rearrangement uses TRBV7-9 and TRBJ2-7, with TRBD1 matching over 8 bases. This sample comprised peripheral blood, obtained in a trial of Ad26.COV2.S vaccine versus placebo. CDR3 bases: TGTGCCAGCAGCTTACCCCAGGGGGCGTCCGAGCAGTACTTC. Protein: CASSLPQGASEQYF. The full variable domain, completed using reference TRBV7-9 and TRBJ2-7, is DTGVSQNPRHKITKRGQNVTFRCDPISEHNRLYWYRQTLGQGPEFLTYFQNEAQLEKSRLLSDRFSAERPKGSFSTLEIQRTEQGDSAMYLCASSLPQGASEQYFGPGTRLTVT.